This T cell receptor beta chain was recorded in a study of T cells in localized non-small cell lung cancer. Study outcomes and limitations: Sequencing involved a lone tumor region, leaving heterogeneity possible. Among blood samples, higher T cell density accompanied longer overall survival. The appearance of a median 57 of the top 100 tumor clones was seen in adjacent lung. Adjacent uninvolved lung had the highest clonality, suggesting focused antigen responses.

About this clone: Its target is not known.

The assay was immunoSEQ multiplex PCR, and TCRdb's table has in-frame clones only and misses some. Of about 24,000 clones listed, approximately 90% are singletons. The sequence derives from a woman aged 35-75 years with stage I lung adenocarcinoma. This specimen consisted of peripheral blood, obtained before any cancer treatment.

CDR3: CASTPPDTTQEQFF. As DNA, the CDR3 is TGTGCCAGCACCCCTCCCGACACGACGCAAGAGCAGTTCTTC. V gene TRBV7-3 combines with J gene TRBJ2-1, with no clear D. Trimming took off 7 bases at V and 10 bases at J, with 20 bases between the two ends. CDR3 length: 14 amino acids. Germline V gene data show CDR1 as SGHTA and CDR2 as FQGTGA.